The clone carrying this TCR beta chain was seen ten or more times. Unique molecular identifiers tagged the TCRbeta library. TCRdb itself ran the PCR reads through MiXCR, one entry per CDR3 protein. The table records a few hundred thousand distinct CDR3 sequences, under 15% of them present only once. This record comes from a study of T-cell reconstitution after alpha-beta-depleted transplantation in children. This sequence originates from a male patient between 10 and 17 years old who had a stem cell transplant for acute myeloid leukemia, so the T cells may come from the graft donor. The specimen was PBMCs, mostly from graft donor cells, collected 360 days after TCRalphabeta/CD19-depleted stem cell transplant.

The CDR3 nucleotides read TGTGCCAGCAGCGCTGACAGGATCTCTGGAAACACCATATATTTT. It is translated as CASSADRISGNTIYF. The rearrangement joins TRBV28 to TRBJ1-3; the D gene is possibly TRBD1 (6 bases). Between the trimmed V and J ends, which lost 6 bases and 0 bases, there was a span of 12 bases. The CDR3 spans 15 residues. From germline, CDR1 is MDHEN and CDR2 SYDVKM.